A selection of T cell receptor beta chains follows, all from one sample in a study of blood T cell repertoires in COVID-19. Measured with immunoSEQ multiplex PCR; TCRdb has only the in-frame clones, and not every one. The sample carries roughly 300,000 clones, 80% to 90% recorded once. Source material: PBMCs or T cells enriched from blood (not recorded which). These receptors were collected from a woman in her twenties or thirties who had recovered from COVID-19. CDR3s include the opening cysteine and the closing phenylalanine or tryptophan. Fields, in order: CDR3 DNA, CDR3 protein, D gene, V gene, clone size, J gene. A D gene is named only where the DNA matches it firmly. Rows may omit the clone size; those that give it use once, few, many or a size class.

CDR3nt: TGTGCCAGCAGTGAATGGATAGCGGGACAGACCTACGAGCAGTACTTC
CDR3aa: CASSEWIAGQTYEQYF
d_gene: NA
v_gene: TRBV2
abundance: NA
j_gene: TRBJ2-7

CDR3nt: TGTGCCAGCAGCCCATCAGGGGGCGGCCGCACTGAAGCTTTCTTT
CDR3aa: CASSPSGGGRTEAFF
d_gene: TRBD1
v_gene: TRBV7-2
abundance: NA
j_gene: TRBJ1-1

CDR3nt: TGTGCCAGTAGTACAGGGGGCCCCTATGGCTACACCTTC
CDR3aa: CASSTGGPYGYTF
d_gene: TRBD1
v_gene: TRBV19
abundance: NA
j_gene: TRBJ1-2

CDR3nt: TGTGCCAGCAGCCCGGGACTGATGAACACTGAAGCTTTCTTT
CDR3aa: CASSPGLMNTEAFF
d_gene: NA
v_gene: TRBV2
abundance: NA
j_gene: TRBJ1-1

CDR3nt: TGTGCCAGCAGCTTAGGGGCAAGGCGTCGAATAGGGCAGTACTTC
CDR3aa: CASSLGARRRIGQYF
d_gene: NA
v_gene: TRBV11-2
abundance: NA
j_gene: TRBJ2-7

CDR3nt: TGTGCCAGCAGCGTCGACAGGACAATGAAGAACAATGAGCAGTTCTTC
CDR3aa: CASSVDRTMKNNEQFF
d_gene: NA
v_gene: TRBV9
abundance: NA
j_gene: TRBJ2-1

CDR3nt: TGTGCCAGCAGCCACCGGGGGGACGGATTCACTGGCTACACCTTC
CDR3aa: CASSHRGDGFTGYTF
d_gene: NA
v_gene: TRBV7-9
abundance: NA
j_gene: TRBJ1-2

CDR3nt: TGTGCCTGGAGTGTGGGACAGGGTTCCTACGAGCAGTACTTC
CDR3aa: CAWSVGQGSYEQYF
d_gene: TRBD1
v_gene: TRBV30
abundance: NA
j_gene: TRBJ2-7

CDR3nt: TGTGCCATCGCGGACAGGGGTAACACTGAAGCTTTCTTT
CDR3aa: CAIADRGNTEAFF
d_gene: TRBD1
v_gene: TRBV2
abundance: NA
j_gene: TRBJ1-1

CDR3nt: TGTGCCAGCAGTGATGGGCTAGTGCTTGTGGGACTACAAGAGACCCAGTACTTC
CDR3aa: CASSDGLVLVGLQETQYF
d_gene: TRBD2
v_gene: TRBV2
abundance: NA
j_gene: TRBJ2-5

CDR3nt: TGTGCCAGCAGCCAAACAGCCACCGGGGAGCTGTTTTTT
CDR3aa: CASSQTATGELFF
d_gene: NA
v_gene: TRBV6-6
abundance: few
j_gene: TRBJ2-2

CDR3nt: TGCGCCAGCAGCTTGTCCACAGGCTACGAGCAGTACTTC
CDR3aa: CASSLSTGYEQYF
d_gene: NA
v_gene: TRBV5-1
abundance: once
j_gene: TRBJ2-7

CDR3nt: TGCGCCAGCAGTTCGACAGCCGGCTCCTATAATTCACCCCTCCACTTT
CDR3aa: CASSSTAGSYNSPLHF
d_gene: NA
v_gene: TRBV5-1
abundance: NA
j_gene: TRBJ1-6

CDR3nt: TGCGCCAGCAGCTCTTACAGGGCGGAGTACACCTTC
CDR3aa: CASSSYRAEYTF
d_gene: NA
v_gene: TRBV5-1
abundance: NA
j_gene: TRBJ1-2

CDR3nt: TGTGCCAGCAGCCGCGGGGTCGGGGGGCAGTTCTTC
CDR3aa: CASSRGVGGQFF
d_gene: NA
v_gene: TRBV5-6
abundance: NA
j_gene: TRBJ2-1

CDR3nt: TGTGCCACCAGCGGTAGACAGACCGAAGCTTTCTTT
CDR3aa: CATSGRQTEAFF
d_gene: NA
v_gene: TRBV15
abundance: NA
j_gene: TRBJ1-1

CDR3nt: TGTGCCAGCAGCCAGACAGGGGTCAACACTGAAGCTTTCTTT
CDR3aa: CASSQTGVNTEAFF
d_gene: TRBD1
v_gene: TRBV16
abundance: NA
j_gene: TRBJ1-1

CDR3nt: TGTGCCACCGCGCGTGGAGGGGAAGCCTACGAGCAGTACTTC
CDR3aa: CATARGGEAYEQYF
d_gene: NA
v_gene: TRBV19
abundance: NA
j_gene: TRBJ2-7

CDR3nt: TGTGCCAGCAGCTTAGGCCCGGGACAGGGTAGGGAGCAGTACTTC
CDR3aa: CASSLGPGQGREQYF
d_gene: TRBD1
v_gene: TRBV11-2
abundance: NA
j_gene: TRBJ2-7

CDR3nt: TGTGCCAGCAGCCCTAGCGGGAGCGAGCAGTTCTTC
CDR3aa: CASSPSGSEQFF
d_gene: TRBD2
v_gene: TRBV12-3/TRBV12-4
abundance: NA
j_gene: TRBJ2-1

CDR3nt: TGCGCCAGCAGCCAAGGGCAGGGGGCCGGCACTGAAGCTTTCTTT
CDR3aa: CASSQGQGAGTEAFF
d_gene: TRBD1
v_gene: TRBV4-1
abundance: few
j_gene: TRBJ1-1

CDR3nt: TGTGCCAGCAGCCGGGACAGCTCCTACGAGCAGTACTTC
CDR3aa: CASSRDSSYEQYF
d_gene: TRBD1
v_gene: TRBV3-1/TRBV3-2
abundance: NA
j_gene: TRBJ2-7

CDR3nt: TGTGCCAGCAGCCGGGGGAGTCGGGAAGCTTTCTTT
CDR3aa: CASSRGSREAFF
d_gene: NA
v_gene: TRBV12-3/TRBV12-4
abundance: NA
j_gene: TRBJ1-1

CDR3nt: TGTGCCAGCAGCACCAGACAGGTTATCCATGGCTACACCTTC
CDR3aa: CASSTRQVIHGYTF
d_gene: NA
v_gene: TRBV6-2/TRBV6-3
abundance: NA
j_gene: TRBJ1-2

CDR3nt: TGCAGCGAAGGAGGTGAGGGAAATGAGCAGTTCTTC
CDR3aa: CSEGGEGNEQFF
d_gene: NA
v_gene: TRBV29-1
abundance: NA
j_gene: TRBJ2-1

CDR3nt: TGTGCCAGCAGTTTCTTACAGGGGACCCAAGAGACCCAGTACTTC
CDR3aa: CASSFLQGTQETQYF
d_gene: TRBD1
v_gene: TRBV27
abundance: once
j_gene: TRBJ2-5

CDR3nt: TGTGCCAGCAGGGCGGACATCCTCGCCGAACAGCAGTACTTC
CDR3aa: CASRADILAEQQYF
d_gene: NA
v_gene: TRBV28
abundance: NA
j_gene: TRBJ2-7

CDR3nt: TGTGCCAGCAGTTTATTGTCCTCGCACGGGACAGATACGCAGTATTTT
CDR3aa: CASSLLSSHGTDTQYF
d_gene: NA
v_gene: TRBV27
abundance: NA
j_gene: TRBJ2-3

CDR3nt: TGTGCCAGCAGTGTCGCCTTGGGGCGGGGGGCAAACACTGAAGCTTTCTTT
CDR3aa: CASSVALGRGANTEAFF
d_gene: NA
v_gene: TRBV28
abundance: NA
j_gene: TRBJ1-1

CDR3nt: TGTGCCAGCAGCTCGCTGAGGAAAGCTGAAGCTTTCTTT
CDR3aa: CASSSLRKAEAFF
d_gene: NA
v_gene: TRBV7-9
abundance: NA
j_gene: TRBJ1-1

CDR3nt: TGTGCCTGGGACAGGGGAGAGACCCAGTACTTC
CDR3aa: CAWDRGETQYF
d_gene: TRBD1
v_gene: TRBV30
abundance: NA
j_gene: TRBJ2-5

CDR3nt: TGTGCCAGCAGCTTAGACAGGCACTCCAATTCACCCCTCCACTTT
CDR3aa: CASSLDRHSNSPLHF
d_gene: NA
v_gene: TRBV5-4
abundance: NA
j_gene: TRBJ1-6

CDR3nt: TGTGCCAGCAGTCTGGGGACAGGGGGCGATCAGCCCCAGCATTTT
CDR3aa: CASSLGTGGDQPQHF
d_gene: TRBD1
v_gene: TRBV6-5
abundance: NA
j_gene: TRBJ1-5

CDR3nt: TGTGCCAGCAGCCAAGATACCGCGGGTGACTACGAGCAGTACTTC
CDR3aa: CASSQDTAGDYEQYF
d_gene: NA
v_gene: TRBV4-2
abundance: once
j_gene: TRBJ2-7

CDR3nt: TGCGCCAGCAGCCTCGGCATGGTTCGGGGGACCCAGTACTTC
CDR3aa: CASSLGMVRGTQYF
d_gene: NA
v_gene: TRBV4-3
abundance: NA
j_gene: TRBJ2-5

CDR3nt: TGTGCCAGCAGCCTTCTAGCGGGGGCCCACGGTGAGCAGTTCTTC
CDR3aa: CASSLLAGAHGEQFF
d_gene: TRBD2
v_gene: TRBV7-6
abundance: NA
j_gene: TRBJ2-1

CDR3nt: TGTGCCGCCTTTCGGGGGGGCTATGGCTACACCTTC
CDR3aa: CAAFRGGYGYTF
d_gene: NA
v_gene: TRBV28
abundance: NA
j_gene: TRBJ1-2

CDR3nt: TGTGCCAGTAGTTGGACTAGCGCGTACACCGGGGAGCTGTTTTTT
CDR3aa: CASSWTSAYTGELFF
d_gene: TRBD2
v_gene: TRBV19
abundance: NA
j_gene: TRBJ2-2

CDR3nt: TGCGCCAGCAGCCTCGGACAGGGGAAGGACTATGGCTACACCTTC
CDR3aa: CASSLGQGKDYGYTF
d_gene: TRBD1
v_gene: TRBV4-1
abundance: few
j_gene: TRBJ1-2

CDR3nt: TGCGCCAGCAGCATTGGACAGGGGGACACTGAAGCTTTCTTT
CDR3aa: CASSIGQGDTEAFF
d_gene: TRBD1
v_gene: TRBV5-1
abundance: NA
j_gene: TRBJ1-1

CDR3nt: TGTGCCAGCAGCTCGGGGGGGGGCGATTACACCGGGGAGCTGTTTTTT
CDR3aa: CASSSGGGDYTGELFF
d_gene: TRBD2
v_gene: TRBV5-4
abundance: NA
j_gene: TRBJ2-2

CDR3nt: TGTGCCAGTAGTGGGGACAGGGGGCCGGATTCACCCCTCCACTTT
CDR3aa: CASSGDRGPDSPLHF
d_gene: TRBD1
v_gene: TRBV19
abundance: NA
j_gene: TRBJ1-6

CDR3nt: TGTGCCAGCAGTTTAGACCCCGAGTCTGAGCAGTTCTTC
CDR3aa: CASSLDPESEQFF
d_gene: NA
v_gene: TRBV12-3/TRBV12-4
abundance: NA
j_gene: TRBJ2-1

CDR3nt: TGCGCCAGCAGCCAAGGATTCGATCCTAGCTTTTTGGGGGAGACCCAGTACTTC
CDR3aa: CASSQGFDPSFLGETQYF
d_gene: NA
v_gene: TRBV4-1
abundance: NA
j_gene: TRBJ2-5